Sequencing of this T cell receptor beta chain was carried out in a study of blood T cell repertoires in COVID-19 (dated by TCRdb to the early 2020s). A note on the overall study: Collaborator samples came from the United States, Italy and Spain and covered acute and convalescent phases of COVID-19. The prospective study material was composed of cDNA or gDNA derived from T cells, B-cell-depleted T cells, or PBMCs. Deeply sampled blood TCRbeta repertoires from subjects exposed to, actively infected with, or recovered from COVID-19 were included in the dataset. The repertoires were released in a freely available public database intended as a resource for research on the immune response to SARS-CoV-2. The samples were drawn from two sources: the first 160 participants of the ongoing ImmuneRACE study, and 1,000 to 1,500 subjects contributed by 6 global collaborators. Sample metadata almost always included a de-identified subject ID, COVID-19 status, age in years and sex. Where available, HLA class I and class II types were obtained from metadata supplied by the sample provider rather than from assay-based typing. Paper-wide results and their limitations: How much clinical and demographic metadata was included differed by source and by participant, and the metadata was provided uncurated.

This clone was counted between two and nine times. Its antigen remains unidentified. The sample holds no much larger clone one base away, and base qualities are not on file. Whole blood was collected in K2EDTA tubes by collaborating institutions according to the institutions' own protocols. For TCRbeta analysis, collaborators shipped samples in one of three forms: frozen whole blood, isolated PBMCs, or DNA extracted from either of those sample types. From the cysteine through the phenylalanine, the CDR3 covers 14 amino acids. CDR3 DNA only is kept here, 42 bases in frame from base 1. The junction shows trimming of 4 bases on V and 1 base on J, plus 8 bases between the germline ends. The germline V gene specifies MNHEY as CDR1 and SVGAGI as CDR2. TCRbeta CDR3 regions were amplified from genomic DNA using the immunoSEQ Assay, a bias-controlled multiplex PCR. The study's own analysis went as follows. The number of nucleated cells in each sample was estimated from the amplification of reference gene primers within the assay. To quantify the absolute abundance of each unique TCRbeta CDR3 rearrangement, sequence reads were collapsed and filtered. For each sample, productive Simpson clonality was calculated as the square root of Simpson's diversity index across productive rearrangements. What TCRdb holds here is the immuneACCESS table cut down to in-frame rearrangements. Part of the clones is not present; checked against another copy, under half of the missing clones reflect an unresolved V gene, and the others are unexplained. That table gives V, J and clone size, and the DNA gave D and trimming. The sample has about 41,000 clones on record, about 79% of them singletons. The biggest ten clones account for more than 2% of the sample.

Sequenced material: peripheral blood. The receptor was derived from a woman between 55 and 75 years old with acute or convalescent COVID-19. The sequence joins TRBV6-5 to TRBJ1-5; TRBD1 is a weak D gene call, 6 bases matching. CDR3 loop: CASSFRGSNQPQHF. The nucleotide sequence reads TGTGCCAGCAGTTTCAGGGGCAGCAATCAGCCCCAGCATTTT.